This T cell receptor (beta chain) comes out of a study of long-term antiretroviral therapy in people with HIV. Study-level points and caveats: Information on adherence, resistance and therapy changes was unavailable.

Germline values: CDR1 SGHTS, CDR2 YDEGEE. V lost 0 bases, J lost 8 bases, and 7 bases stayed unmatched. The CDR3 has 15 amino acids. A word on this clone: The antigen is unknown.

Assay version v3.0 of immunoSEQ was used, and it was run at survey level. Per-sample sequencing targets were roughly 40,000-55,000 T-cell genomes. Generated by immunoSEQ multiplex PCR, the TCRdb table keeps only in-frame clones and is missing some. The profile shows around 8,800 clones, approximately 80% of them singletons. The material was unsorted PBMCs, obtained 0.4 years before starting antiretroviral therapy. This clonotype was sampled from a man aged 25 to 40 with HIV. The rearrangement uses TRBV5-8 and TRBJ1-4, with TRBD1 matching over 7 bases. In nucleotides, the CDR3 is TGTGCCAGCAGCTTGGACCACAGGGGTGGAGAAAAACTGTTTTTT. This encodes CASSLDHRGGEKLFF.